Listed here are 31 T cell receptor beta chains from one sample, sequenced in a study of T cell repertoires in cytomegalovirus infection. TCRdb reprocessed the reads via MiXCR and lists one record per CDR3 protein. The sample has under 850,000 distinct CDR3 sequences, 35% to 45% seen once. Sequenced: PBMCs. These receptors all stem from a human donor in good health (CMV status not recorded). Some clones in this sample may be carry-over from other donors' samples.

There are a few counts of this clonotype. The chain couples TRBV29-1 to TRBJ2-7; D unclear. The CDR3 runs 15 residues. V shed 3 bases and J shed 3 bases, with 18 bases lying between them. Germline-derived CDR1 and CDR2 are SQVTM and ANQGSEA. The CDR3, as DNA: TGCAGCGTTGATCGAGCCGACAAACCGGGCTACGAGCAGTACTTC. It yields the protein CSVDRADKPGYEQYF.

Remarks on this clonotype: One end of the junction fails to match germline, which may point to a read error. The chain uses TRBV27 and TRBJ2-3, with 14 positions matching TRBD2. CDR3 length equals 16 residues. Per the germline V gene, CDR1 is MNHEY and CDR2 is SMNVEV (reference sequence). The CDR3 loop is CASSLRTSGGPDTRYF. In DNA, the CDR3 is TGTGCAAGCAGTCTGCGGACTAGCGGGGGGCCAGATACGCGGTATTTT.

The rearrangement uses TRBV2 and TRBJ1-4; 7 bases agree with TRBD1. V gave up 6 bases and J gave up 3 bases; unmatched junction bases: 7. CDR1 is SNHLY and CDR2 is FYNNEI in the germline V gene. The CDR3 sequence is 15 residues long. DNA of the CDR3: TGTGCCAGCAGAGATCGGGACAGCGCTAATGAAAAACTGTTTTTT. Encoded protein: CASRDRDSANEKLFF.

This chain connects TRBV19 to TRBJ1-6, with TRBD1 identical over 8 bases. This CDR3 has 14 residues. The V segment lost 7 bases and the J segment 9 bases; nucleotides outside the gene matches: 8. Germline V gene data show CDR1 as LNHDA and CDR2 as SQIVND (reference sequence). CDR3 in DNA: TGTGCCAGTACCACCACAGGGGGGAGTTCACCCCTCCACTTT. It encodes CASTTTGGSSPLHF.

This clonotype has a count of ten or more. The junction shows a germline mismatch at one end, possibly a read error. The chain's CDR3 is CASSWPGVGPDNQQFF. In nucleotides, the CDR3 is TGTGCCAGCAGCTGGCCCGGGGTAGGCCCCGACAATCAGCAGTTCTTC. The gene calls are TRBV7-8 and TRBJ2-1, with D perhaps TRBD2 (5 bases). CDR1 and CDR2 from the germline V gene are SGHVS and FQNEAQ. CDR3 length: 16 residues. Using reference TRBV7-8 and TRBJ2-1 for the parts outside the CDR3, the full variable domain is GAGVSQSPRYKVAKRGQDVALRCDPISGHVSLFWYQQALGQGPEFLTYFQNEAQLDKSGLPSDRFFAERPEGSVSTLKIQRTQQEDSAVYLCASSWPGVGPDNQQFFGPGTRLTVL.

The rearrangement joins TRBV12-3 or TRBV12-4 to TRBJ1-5, with 8 bases identical to TRBD1. CDR3 length: 14 residues. The V and J ends lost 4 bases and 7 bases, in that order; junction bases with no gene match: 6. DNA of the CDR3: TGTGCCAGCAGTTCCGGGACAGGTCTACAGCCCCAGCATTTT. Protein product: CASSSGTGLQPQHF.

This clonotype was picked up a small number of times. The chain carries TRBV27 and TRBJ2-7; possibly TRBD1 or TRBD2 for D (7 bases each). The V end lost 6 bases, the J end lost 3 bases, and 18 bases lay between the germline ends. The CDR3 has 15 residues. Per germline, CDR1 MNHEY and CDR2 SMNVEV (reference sequence). This CDR3 reads CASRYGGDRLYEQYF. DNA of the CDR3: TGTGCCAGCAGGTATGGGGGGGACAGACTCTACGAGCAGTACTTC.

This chain connects TRBV3-1 to TRBJ2-2; D gene ambiguous. V lost 5 bases and J 2 bases, leaving 18 bases between the germline ends. The CDR3 is 17 residues long. The V gene's germline CDR1 is LGHDT and CDR2 YNNKEL (reference sequence). In nucleotides, the CDR3 is TGTGCCAGCAGCTTCCAGCTGGGCCTTGGTAACACCGGGGAGCTGTTTTTT. This gives the protein CASSFQLGLGNTGELFF. Supplemented by reference TRBV3-1 and TRBJ2-2, the full variable domain reads DTAVSQTPKYLVTQMGNDKSIKCEQNLGHDTMYWYKQDSKKFLKIMFSYNNKELIINETVPNRFSPKSPDKAHLNLHINSLELGDSAVYFCASSFQLGLGNTGELFFGEGSRLTVL.

This chain links TRBV28 with TRBJ2-7; a possible D gene is TRBD1 (6 bases). The V and J ends lost 4 bases and 5 bases respectively, with 12 bases between them. Looked up from germline, CDR1 is MDHEN and CDR2 is SYDVKM. CDR3 length equals 13 residues. CDR3 loop: CASSSGTYHEQYF. CDR3 coding DNA: TGTGCCAGCAGTTCGGGGACATACCACGAGCAGTACTTC.

The V gene is TRBV12-3 or TRBV12-4, the J gene TRBJ1-1, with 8 bases aligning to TRBD1. Trimming at V came to 5 bases and at J to 7 bases, leaving 12 bases not matched to a gene. The CDR3 runs to 15 residues. The DNA of the CDR3 is TGTGCCAGCAGTCCTATGACAGGGGCCGCAGGTGAAGCTTTCTTT. It translates to CASSPMTGAAGEAFF.

As DNA, the CDR3 is TGTGCCAGCAGCTTAATCGGAGCGGGAGTAGGAGAGACCCAGTACTTC. It translates to CASSLIGAGVGETQYF. This sequence joins TRBV7-2 and TRBJ2-5, with 8 bases identical to TRBD2. This CDR3 is built from 16 residues. Germline V gives CDR1 SGHTA, CDR2 FQGNSA. V lost 2 bases to trimming and J lost 4 bases; unmatched junction nucleotides: 9.

This clonotype was picked up a small number of times. This chain joins TRBV20-1 and TRBJ2-7; 10 bases agree with TRBD2. This CDR3 spans 13 amino acids. J lost 3 bases, V lost 4 bases, and 3 bases had no gene match. Germline values: CDR1 DFQATT, CDR2 SNEGSKA (reference sequence). CDR3: CSATSGGDYEQYF. CDR3 nucleotide sequence: TGCAGTGCTACCAGCGGGGGGGACTACGAGCAGTACTTC.

This chain joins TRBV20-1 and TRBJ2-1; the D is unclear. This CDR3 is built from 15 residues. The germline V gene encodes CDR1 DFQATT and CDR2 SNEGSKA (reference sequence). With 3 bases removed from V and 0 bases from J, the gap between germline ends came to 12 bases. CDR3 sequence: CSASIYGSSYNEQFF. The DNA for the CDR3 is TGCAGTGCTAGCATTTATGGAAGCTCCTACAATGAGCAGTTCTTC.

The rearrangement links TRBV10-3 to TRBJ1-2; D is unresolved. Germline V gives CDR1 ENHRY, CDR2 SYGVKD. The V end lost 2 bases, the J end lost 8 bases, and 9 bases lay between the germline ends. CDR3 length: 12 residues. CDR3 region: CAISEGEGGYTF. DNA for the CDR3: TGTGCCATCAGTGAGGGCGAGGGCGGCTACACCTTC.

The chain links TRBV28 to TRBJ1-1; D gene ambiguous. Germline-derived CDR1 and CDR2 are MDHEN and SYDVKM. This CDR3 contains 17 residues. V shed 3 bases and J shed 1 base, with 18 bases lying between them. Here the CDR3 reads CASSFGFRGLANTEAFF. The CDR3 DNA is TGTGCCAGCAGTTTTGGTTTCCGGGGTTTGGCGAACACTGAAGCTTTCTTT.

This clonotype was seen only a few times. One junction end disagrees with the germline gene, perhaps due to a read error. The chain combines TRBV2 with TRBJ2-1; D might be TRBD1 or TRBD2, each matching 5 bases. CDR3 length: 12 residues. Per the germline V gene, CDR1 is SNHLY and CDR2 is FYNNEI. The CDR3 nucleotides read TGTGCCAGCACTGAAACGGGACCCAGAGAGTTCTTC. It yields the protein CASTETGPREFF.

The chain is built from TRBV27 and TRBJ2-1; D gene unclear. CDR3 length: 13 residues. Germline V gives CDR1 MNHEY, CDR2 SMNVEV (reference sequence). Trimming took off 1 base at V and 4 bases at J, with 5 bases between the two ends. The CDR3 sequence: CASSLFQYNEQFF. The CDR3 nucleotides read TGTGCCAGCAGTTTATTCCAGTACAATGAGCAGTTCTTC.

The chain employs TRBV19 and TRBJ1-5; D is perhaps TRBD1 (6 bases). The V and J ends lost 8 bases and 1 base respectively, with 12 bases between them. CDR1 and CDR2 from the germline V gene are LNHDA and SQIVND (reference sequence). This CDR3 contains 14 residues. CDR3 sequence reads: CASGGLGSNQPQHF. The CDR3 nucleotides are TGTGCCAGTGGGGGCTTAGGCAGCAATCAGCCCCAGCATTTT.

A word on this clonotype: With a much larger clone just one base away, this may be a read error. This sequence joins TRBV5-5 and TRBJ1-1, with a weak D call TRBD1 (6 bases). This CDR3 has 15 amino acids. Germline CDR1 SGHKS, CDR2 YYEKEE (reference sequence). The chain's CDR3 is CASSLGSVGGTEALF. As DNA, the CDR3 is TGTGCCAGCAGCTTGGGATCCGTTGGGGGCACTGAAGCTTTATTT.

CDR3 in DNA: TGTGCCAGCAGTTTATCGGGTCCTCTGAACACTGAAGCTTTCTTT. Protein: CASSLSGPLNTEAFF. The chain uses TRBV27 and TRBJ1-1; the D is unclear. Per the germline V gene, CDR1 is MNHEY and CDR2 is SMNVEV (reference sequence). V shed 0 bases and J shed 0 bases, with 8 bases lying between them. The CDR3 spans 15 residues.

This clonotype came up a few times. The CDR3 loop reads CAISGSDGWAFGYTF. The CDR3 DNA sequence: TGTGCCATCAGTGGGTCCGATGGGTGGGCTTTTGGCTACACCTTC. V usage is TRBV10-3 and J usage is TRBJ1-2; D gene unclear. V lost 4 bases and J lost 7, with 19 bases in between. In germline, CDR1 is ENHRY, CDR2 SYGVKD. The CDR3 loop spans 15 amino acids.

The chain is built from TRBV4-1 and TRBJ1-2; D not certain. V was cut by 5 bases and J by 2 bases, with 12 bases left in between. This CDR3 has 14 amino acids. Looked up from germline, CDR1 is MGHRA and CDR2 is YSYEKL. CDR3 residues: CASSTTEKNYGYTF. CDR3 sequence (DNA): TGCGCCAGCAGCACGACGGAGAAAAACTATGGCTACACCTTC.

The chain recombines TRBV10-3 with TRBJ2-5; no definite D call. Trimming took 5 bases from V and 4 from J, leaving 8 bases between them. The CDR3 length is 12 residues. Per the germline V gene, CDR1 is ENHRY and CDR2 is SYGVKD. DNA for the CDR3: TGTGCCATCAGTCCTAGTCGAGAGACCCAGTACTTC. Protein product: CAISPSRETQYF.

Comment on this clonotype: The junction does not match germline at one end; this may be a read error. This chain uses TRBV28 with TRBJ1-5; TRBD1 agrees at 7 bases. Germline-derived CDR1 and CDR2 are MDHEN and SYDVKM. CDR3 length: 19 amino acids. For the CDR3, the DNA is TGTGCCAGCAGTCCAACGGCTTCCCCCGGGACAGAAGGAATTCAGCCTCAGCATTTT. Protein sequence: CASSPTASPGTEGIQPQHF.

This clonotype was picked up a small number of times. The CDR3 sequence is CAISESPGLSGNTIYF. For the CDR3, the DNA is TGTGCCATCAGTGAGTCGCCTGGGTTGAGTGGAAACACCATATATTTT. V gene TRBV10-3 combines with J gene TRBJ1-3; no firm D call. Germline CDR1 is ENHRY and CDR2 is SYGVKD. The CDR3 has 16 residues. The V end lost 0 bases, the J end lost 3 bases, and 12 bases lay between the germline ends.

CDR3 bases: TGCGCCAGAAGTCGGGACGGGTCCTACGAGCAGTACTTC. This gives the protein CARSRDGSYEQYF. The rearrangement uses TRBV5-1 and TRBJ2-7; either TRBD1 or TRBD2 may supply D (5 bases each). The ends were cut back, 8 bases at V and 1 base at J, with 13 bases in the middle. The CDR3 consists of 13 residues. Germline CDR1 is SGHRS and CDR2 is YFSETQ.

A note on this clonotype: This may be a read error: a much more frequent sequence differs by one nucleotide. The conserved closing phenylalanine or tryptophan is absent in this CDR3, likely reflecting a read error. As DNA, the CDR3 is TGTGCCAGCAGCTCAGACAGAGTAGGGGAGCTGTTTTTG. Translation: CASSSDRVGELFL. The V and J genes are TRBV7-6 and TRBJ2-2, with D tentatively TRBD1 (5 bases). V lost 4 bases and J 8 bases, leaving 11 bases between the germline ends. CDR3 length: 13 residues. Germline-derived CDR1 and CDR2 are SGHVS and FNYEAQ.

The rearrangement links TRBV7-2 to TRBJ2-1; 12 bases agree with TRBD2. The CDR3 spans 19 residues. J was trimmed by 3 bases and V by 7 bases; bases with no gene match: 16. Germline V CDR1 and CDR2: SGHTA, FQGNSA. The CDR3 DNA follows: TGTGCCAGCAACGTCCTCAACTCAGCGGGACTAGCGGGCTACAATGAGCAGTTCTTC. This encodes CASNVLNSAGLAGYNEQFF.

This clonotype has a handful of counts. This chain connects TRBV7-3 to TRBJ2-1, with 8 bases lining up with TRBD2. The CDR3 totals 17 residues. The germline V gene has CDR1 SGHTA and CDR2 FQGTGA. Trimming cost V 2 bases and J 2 bases; bases outside gene matches: 8. The CDR3: CASSLYGGAGTYNEQFF. The CDR3 DNA sequence: TGTGCCAGCAGCTTATACGGGGGGGCAGGAACCTACAATGAGCAGTTCTTC. Variable domain in full (rest from reference TRBV7-3 and TRBJ2-1): GAGVSQTPSNKVTEKGKYVELRCDPISGHTALYWYRQSLGQGPEFLIYFQGTGAADDSGLPNDRFFAVRPEGSVSTLKIQRTERGDSAVYLCASSLYGGAGTYNEQFFGPGTRLTVL.

Written as DNA, the CDR3 is TGTGCCAGCAGTTTAGGGGGAATGGGCGGCTACACCTTC. Encoded protein: CASSLGGMGGYTF. This chain connects TRBV12-3 or TRBV12-4 to TRBJ1-2; the D is unclear. The CDR3 length is 13 residues. V was shortened by 1 base and J by 8 bases, with 11 bases between the two germline ends.

This clonotype occurred a few times. V and J are TRBV10-3 and TRBJ2-7; perhaps TRBD2 as D (5 bases). Germline CDR1 is ENHRY and CDR2 is SYGVKD. The CDR3 totals 15 residues. The V end lost 0 bases, the J end lost 2 bases, and 11 bases lay between the germline ends. The CDR3 is CAISESTGKTYEQYF. The CDR3 region has the DNA TGTGCCATCAGTGAGTCGACGGGAAAAACCTACGAGCAGTACTTC.